This is a list of T cell receptor beta chains from one sample in a study of CD8 T cells in Susac syndrome. MiXCR was run by TCRdb on the immunoSEQ multiplex PCR reads, yielding one entry per CDR3 protein. The table shows about 440,000 distinct CDR3 sequences, with approximately 89% occurring only once. The sequencing input was CD8+ T cells from PBMCs. These receptors all come from a human donor with multiple sclerosis. Both conserved end residues are part of each CDR3. The D gene is left open where the match is weak. Clone size is not always given. Where it is, it says once, few, many or a class for expanded clones.

>NA|TRBV4-1|NA|TRBJ2-7
CASGRGSEQYF
TGCGCCAGCGGCCGAGGTTCCGAGCAGTACTTC
>NA|TRBV7-3|NA|TRBJ2-2
CASSPGQPNTGELFF
TGTGCCAGCAGCCCCGGTCAGCCGAACACCGGGGAGCTGTTTTTT
>NA|TRBV30|NA|TRBJ1-1
CAWSVSMNTEAFF
TGTGCCTGGAGTGTAAGCATGAACACTGAAGCTTTCTTT
>NA|TRBV6-6|NA|TRBJ2-2
CASSYGGAGELFF
TGTGCCAGCAGTTACGGCGGGGCCGGGGAGCTGTTTTTT
>NA|TRBV30|NA|TRBJ2-7
CAWEEGSYEQYF
TGTGCCTGGGAGGAGGGTTCCTACGAGCAGTACTTC
>NA|TRBV5-1|NA|TRBJ2-2
CASRSTRLQVFLNTGELFF
TGCGCCAGCAGGTCGACCCGCCTCCAGGTTTTCTTAAACACCGGGGAGCTGTTTTTT
>once|TRBV14|NA|TRBJ2-1
CASSQSGAGSYNEQFF
TGTGCCAGCAGCCAGTCAGGGGCAGGGTCCTACAATGAGCAGTTCTTC
>NA|TRBV5-1|NA|TRBJ1-6
CASSGTGNSPLHF
TGCGCCAGCAGCGGAACAGGGAATTCACCCCTCCACTTT
>NA|TRBV27|NA|TRBJ1-5
CASGYGNQPQHF
TGTGCCAGCGGGTACGGCAATCAGCCCCAGCATTTT
>NA|TRBV6-1|TRBD2|TRBJ2-1
CASSEAISGGFVEQFF
TGTGCCAGCAGTGAAGCGATTAGCGGGGGTTTCGTTGAGCAGTTCTTC
>NA|TRBV29-1|NA|TRBJ1-2
CSGLRQDYGYTF
TGCAGCGGCCTCCGGCAGGACTATGGCTACACCTTC
>NA|TRBV20-1|NA|TRBJ2-1
CSARTLSYNEQFF
TGCAGTGCTAGGACTCTCTCCTACAATGAGCAGTTCTTC
>NA|TRBV6-1|NA|TRBJ2-6
CASSQNAWAAINSGANVLTF
TGTGCCAGCAGCCAGAATGCGTGGGCAGCAATCAACTCTGGGGCCAACGTCCTGACTTTC